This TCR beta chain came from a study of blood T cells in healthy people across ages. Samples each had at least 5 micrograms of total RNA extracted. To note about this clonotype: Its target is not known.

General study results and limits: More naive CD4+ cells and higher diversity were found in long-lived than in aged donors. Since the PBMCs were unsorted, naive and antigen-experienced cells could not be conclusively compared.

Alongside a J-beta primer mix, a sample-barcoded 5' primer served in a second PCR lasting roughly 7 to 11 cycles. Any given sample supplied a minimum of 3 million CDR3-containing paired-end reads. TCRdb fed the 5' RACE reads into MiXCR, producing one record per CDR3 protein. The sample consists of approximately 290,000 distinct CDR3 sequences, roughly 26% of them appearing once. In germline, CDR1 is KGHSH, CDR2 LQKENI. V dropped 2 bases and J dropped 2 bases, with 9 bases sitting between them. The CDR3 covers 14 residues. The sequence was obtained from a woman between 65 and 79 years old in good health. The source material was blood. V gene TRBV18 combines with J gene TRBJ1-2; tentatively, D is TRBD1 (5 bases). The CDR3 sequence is CASSPAGYNYGYTF. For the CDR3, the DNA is TGTGCCAGCTCACCAGCAGGGTACAACTATGGCTACACCTTC. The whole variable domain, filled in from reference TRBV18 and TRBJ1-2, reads NAGVMQNPRHLVRRRGQEARLRCSPMKGHSHVYWYRQLPEEGLKFMVYLQKENIIDESGMPKERFSAEFPKEGPSILRIQQVVRGDSAAYFCASSPAGYNYGYTFGSGTRLTVV.